This T cell receptor (beta chain) was recorded in a study of blood T cell repertoires in COVID-19. Whole-study context: Spain, Italy and the United States supplied samples that represented acute and convalescent COVID-19.

The germline V gene has CDR1 SGHTA and CDR2 FQGTGA. The CDR3 has 16 amino acids. V shed 6 bases and J 9 bases; nucleotides not matched to a gene: 9. Data came from immunoSEQ multiplex PCR; TCRdb stores just in-frame clones and leaves some out. The sample lists about 100,000 clones, about 90% occurring once. This receptor was taken from a man aged 45-60 years with acute or convalescent COVID-19. This chain links TRBV7-3 with TRBJ2-1; 15 bases match TRBD2. The sequencing sample was made of peripheral blood. The CDR3 loop is CASRAPGLAGGGEQFF. CDR3 bases: TGTGCCAGCAGGGCACCGGGACTAGCGGGGGGTGGTGAGCAGTTCTTC.